This section outlines one T cell receptor beta chain sequence together with its context. The sample comes from a study of identical twins. Template switching created a universal primer site, and the cDNA included unique molecular identifiers. TCRdb re-called the 5' RACE reads through MiXCR, storing one row per CDR3 protein. The data show around 960,000 distinct CDR3 sequences, with approximately 13% seen just once and 1.5% to 2% held by the top ten. V was clipped by 2 bases and J by 4 bases; unmatched bases: 10. Germline assignment: CDR1 SGHVS and CDR2 FNYEAQ. The CDR3 consists of 20 residues. Donors uniformly comprised healthy Caucasians. These data are also associated with another study on yellow fever vaccine responses in identical twins.

The chain joins TRBV7-6 to TRBJ2-2; 16 positions agree with TRBD2. Input material: PBMCs. The TCR sequence derives from a woman younger than 30 in good health. The CDR3 spells CASSLPTGTSGGAATGELFF. The CDR3 nucleotides are TGTGCCAGCAGCTTACCGACCGGGACTAGCGGGGGGGCGGCCACCGGGGAGCTGTTTTTT.